The 4 T cell receptor beta chains reported below all come from one sample, sequenced in a study of T cell responses to AZD1222 COVID-19 vaccine. Profiling relied on immunoSEQ multiplex PCR, and the TCRdb table lists in-frame clones only, not all of them. This sample has about 94,000 clones, with nearly 90% found just once. The source was peripheral blood, collected on day 0 of AZD1222 vaccination. Every receptor here comes from an adult in good health.

The chain uses TRBV5-1 and TRBJ1-1; TRBD1 matches at 9 bases. The CDR3 is 16 amino acids. V shed 3 bases, J shed 5 bases, and the junction held 11 bases outside the gene matches. In germline, CDR1 is SGHRS, CDR2 YFSETQ. The CDR3 loop is CASSSPLRQGVTEAFF. CDR3 DNA sequence: TGCGCCAGCAGCTCACCCCTAAGACAGGGGGTAACTGAAGCTTTCTTT. Filled out from reference TRBV5-1 and TRBJ1-1, the complete variable domain reads KAGVTQTPRYLIKTRGQQVTLSCSPISGHRSVSWYQQTPGQGLQFLFEYFSETQRNKGNFPGRFSGRQFSNSRSEMNVSTLELGDSALYLCASSSPLRQGVTEAFFGQGTRLTVV.

This sequence joins TRBV6-4 and TRBJ2-1; TRBD2 might be the D (7 bases). The CDR3 is 15 amino acids. The germline CDR1 and CDR2 sequences are MRHNA and SNTAGT. V lost 6 bases to trimming and J lost 8 bases, with 20 bases between them. CDR3 bases: TGTGCCAGCAGCGCCGAAAGGGGGGGTAGGGATGAGCAGTTCTTC. This gives the protein CASSAERGGRDEQFF.

The chain employs TRBV7-9 and TRBJ1-6; TRBD1 agrees at 8 bases. The length of the CDR3 is 18 residues. The trim removed 5 bases at V and 0 bases at J, leaving 9 bases unmatched. Germline V CDR1 and CDR2: SEHNR, FQNEAQ (reference sequence). This CDR3 is CASSPNRDRSSYNSPLHF. The CDR3 DNA sequence: TGTGCCAGCAGCCCAAACCGGGACAGGAGCTCCTATAATTCACCCCTCCACTTT.

The chain employs TRBV3-1 (or the pseudogene TRBV3-2) and TRBJ1-2; D not certain. Germline V gene data show CDR1 as LGHDT and CDR2 as YNNKEL (reference sequence). The length of the CDR3 is 15 residues. V was clipped by 0 bases and J by 3 bases, with 11 bases between them. As DNA, the CDR3 is TGTGCCAGCAGCCAAGATGGTGCAGTTTACTATGGCTACACCTTC. This sequence encodes CASSQDGAVYYGYTF.